This is a list of T cell receptor beta chains from one sample in a study of blood T cell repertoires in COVID-19. Clones were sequenced by immunoSEQ multiplex PCR, and TCRdb holds only the in-frame ones, with some missing. This sample has under 80,000 clones, with 70% to 85% found just once. What was sequenced was peripheral blood. These receptors all stem from a human donor in a cohort sampled during active COVID-19. Each CDR3 is given with its conserved first and last residue. Fields, in order: V gene, J gene, clone size, D gene, CDR3 protein, CDR3 DNA. A D gene is named only where the DNA matches it firmly. Expanded clones are given a class, and other clones once, few, many or no size at all.

V: TRBV7-9; J: TRBJ2-7; size: -; D: -; CDR3: CASVSPSSYEQYF; DNA: TGTGCCAGCGTATCTCCGAGCTCCTACGAGCAGTACTTC
V: TRBV6-2/TRBV6-3; J: TRBJ2-2; size: -; D: -; CDR3: CASSRPQGLNTGELFF; DNA: TGTGCCAGCAGTCGGCCCCAGGGGCTAAACACCGGGGAGCTGTTTTTT
V: TRBV7-9; J: TRBJ2-7; size: -; D: TRBD1; CDR3: CASSLAGTVSYEQYF; DNA: TGTGCCAGCAGCTTAGCCGGGACAGTCTCCTACGAGCAGTACTTC
V: TRBV11-2; J: TRBJ2-7; size: -; D: TRBD2; CDR3: CASSIDGLAGGEYF; DNA: TGTGCCAGCAGCATAGATGGACTAGCGGGAGGAGAGTACTTC
V: TRBV25-1; J: TRBJ2-3; size: -; D: -; CDR3: CASSELRDSSRDTQYF; DNA: TGTGCCAGCAGTGAACTCCGGGACTCTTCACGAGATACGCAGTATTTT
V: TRBV9; J: TRBJ1-5; size: -; D: -; CDR3: CASSGTGDGRPQHF; DNA: TGTGCCAGCAGCGGCACAGGTGATGGTCGGCCCCAGCATTTT
V: TRBV6-6; J: TRBJ2-5; size: -; D: TRBD1; CDR3: CASSHGQGQETQYF; DNA: TGTGCCAGCAGTCACGGACAGGGACAAGAGACCCAGTACTTC
V: TRBV4-1; J: TRBJ2-7; size: -; D: -; CDR3: CASSQAGPGSSYEQYF; DNA: TGCGCCAGCAGCCAAGCTGGGCCGGGGAGCTCCTACGAGCAGTACTTC
V: TRBV7-2; J: TRBJ1-6; size: -; D: -; CDR3: CASSARQDNSPLHF; DNA: TGTGCCAGCAGCGCTAGACAGGATAATTCACCCCTCCACTTT
V: TRBV12-5; J: TRBJ2-7; size: -; D: -; CDR3: CASGLGSYEQYF; DNA: TGTGCTAGTGGTTTGGGCAGCTACGAGCAGTACTTC
V: TRBV19; J: TRBJ1-2; size: -; D: -; CDR3: CASSIGAGRGYTF; DNA: TGTGCCAGTAGTATAGGTGCTGGGCGAGGCTACACCTTC
V: TRBV9; J: TRBJ2-7; size: -; D: TRBD2; CDR3: CASSVGTSGFSYEQYF; DNA: TGTGCCAGCAGCGTTGGGACTAGCGGCTTTTCATACGAGCAGTACTTC
V: TRBV28; J: TRBJ2-7; size: -; D: -; CDR3: CASSGGYAYEQYF; DNA: TGTGCCAGCAGTGGGGGGTATGCCTACGAGCAGTACTTC
V: TRBV7-2; J: TRBJ1-5; size: -; D: -; CDR3: CASSLAAGNQPQHF; DNA: TGTGCCAGCAGCTTAGCGGCAGGGAATCAGCCCCAGCATTTT
V: TRBV4-1; J: TRBJ1-5; size: many; D: -; CDR3: CASSHAAQSNQPQHF; DNA: TGCGCCAGCAGCCACGCGGCCCAGAGCAATCAGCCCCAGCATTTT
V: TRBV11-2; J: TRBJ2-6; size: -; D: -; CDR3: CASSLLRTGANVLTF; DNA: TGTGCCAGCAGCTTATTGAGAACTGGGGCCAACGTCCTGACTTTC
V: TRBV7-3; J: TRBJ2-5; size: -; D: TRBD2; CDR3: CASSLSQREMETQYF; DNA: TGTGCCAGCAGCTTAAGCCAGCGGGAGATGGAGACCCAGTACTTC
V: TRBV2; J: TRBJ1-2; size: once; D: -; CDR3: CASSEAGVGYGYTF; DNA: TGTGCCAGCAGTGAAGCGGGCGTAGGCTATGGCTACACCTTC
V: TRBV2; J: TRBJ2-2; size: -; D: TRBD2; CDR3: CASGRAAGELFF; DNA: TGTGCCAGCGGGAGGGCCGCCGGGGAGCTGTTTTTT
V: TRBV6-5; J: TRBJ2-7; size: -; D: TRBD1; CDR3: CATSDRAPNEQYF; DNA: TGTGCCACCTCCGACAGGGCCCCCAACGAGCAGTACTTC
V: TRBV7-2; J: TRBJ2-7; size: -; D: -; CDR3: CASSNRGEQYF; DNA: TGTGCCAGCAGCAACCGGGGGGAGCAGTACTTC
V: TRBV5-5; J: TRBJ2-3; size: -; D: -; CDR3: CASSLSGASTDTQYF; DNA: TGTGCCAGCAGCTTGTCAGGGGCTAGCACAGATACGCAGTATTTT
V: TRBV5-1; J: TRBJ1-1; size: -; D: TRBD1; CDR3: CASSTGQGARAFF; DNA: TGCGCCAGCAGCACGGGACAGGGTGCTCGGGCTTTCTTT
V: TRBV29-1; J: TRBJ2-1; size: -; D: TRBD2; CDR3: CSVRLAASYNEQFF; DNA: TGCAGCGTCCGACTAGCTGCATCCTACAATGAGCAGTTCTTC
V: TRBV19; J: TRBJ2-1; size: few; D: -; CDR3: CASKIGGAHEQFF; DNA: TGTGCCAGTAAGATAGGGGGGGCCCATGAGCAGTTCTTC
V: TRBV19; J: TRBJ2-4; size: few; D: -; CDR3: CASSILGGWGKNIQYF; DNA: TGTGCCAGTAGTATCCTGGGGGGTTGGGGAAAAAACATTCAGTACTTC
V: TRBV4-2; J: TRBJ2-5; size: -; D: -; CDR3: CASSQGGKETQYF; DNA: TGTGCCAGCAGCCAAGGAGGGAAAGAGACCCAGTACTTC
V: TRBV5-1; J: TRBJ2-1; size: -; D: TRBD1; CDR3: CASSGQGYNEQFF; DNA: TGCGCCAGCAGCGGACAGGGGTACAATGAGCAGTTCTTC
V: TRBV11-3; J: TRBJ2-7; size: -; D: -; CDR3: CASSQGIPPYEQYF; DNA: TGTGCCAGCAGCCAGGGGATCCCCCCTTACGAGCAGTACTTC
V: TRBV7-2; J: TRBJ2-4; size: once; D: -; CDR3: CASSPGQRAKNIQYF; DNA: TGTGCCAGCAGCCCTGGACAGAGGGCCAAAAACATTCAGTACTTC
V: TRBV23-1; J: TRBJ2-5; size: once; D: TRBD1; CDR3: CASSLSRSRRQGRETQYF; DNA: TGCGCCAGCAGTCTTTCTAGGTCCCGACGACAGGGACGAGAGACCCAGTACTTC
V: TRBV5-5; J: TRBJ2-3; size: -; D: TRBD2; CDR3: CASSWSGTSGSKGTDTQYF; DNA: TGTGCCAGCAGCTGGAGCGGTACTAGCGGGAGTAAGGGCACAGATACGCAGTATTTT
V: TRBV28; J: TRBJ2-7; size: -; D: -; CDR3: CASVRHLYGEQYF; DNA: TGTGCCAGCGTTAGACACTTATATGGCGAGCAGTACTTC
V: TRBV4-1; J: TRBJ2-7; size: -; D: -; CDR3: CASSQSTGIPYEQYF; DNA: TGCGCCAGCAGCCAGTCAACAGGGATTCCCTACGAGCAGTACTTC
V: TRBV6-1; J: TRBJ1-2; size: -; D: -; CDR3: CASSAAKSTGTVYGYTF; DNA: TGTGCCAGCAGTGCGGCGAAGAGCACAGGGACCGTCTATGGCTACACCTTC
V: TRBV6-1; J: TRBJ1-5; size: -; D: -; CDR3: CASSENRGGNQPQHF; DNA: TGTGCCAGCAGTGAAAATCGAGGAGGCAATCAGCCCCAGCATTTT
V: TRBV7-2; J: TRBJ2-5; size: -; D: -; CDR3: CASSLTRQNQETQYF; DNA: TGTGCCAGCAGCTTAACCCGACAGAACCAAGAGACCCAGTACTTC
V: TRBV2; J: TRBJ2-7; size: -; D: -; CDR3: CATRDTGMNYEQYF; DNA: TGTGCCACACGGGACACAGGCATGAACTACGAGCAGTACTTC
V: TRBV6-1; J: TRBJ1-2; size: -; D: -; CDR3: CASSEGAGGLYGYTF; DNA: TGTGCCAGCAGTGAAGGAGCGGGAGGTTTGTATGGCTACACCTTC
V: TRBV28; J: TRBJ1-6; size: few; D: -; CDR3: CASSLKGWNSPLHF; DNA: TGTGCCAGCAGTTTAAAGGGGTGGAATTCACCCCTCCACTTT
V: TRBV9; J: TRBJ2-2; size: once; D: TRBD2; CDR3: CASSVRLAGGRGLTGELFF; DNA: TGTGCCAGCAGCGTAAGGCTAGCGGGAGGGAGGGGCCTCACCGGGGAGCTGTTTTTT
V: TRBV3-1/TRBV3-2; J: TRBJ1-4; size: -; D: TRBD1; CDR3: CACSDRVAGKLFF; DNA: TGTGCCTGCTCCGACAGGGTAGCCGGAAAACTGTTTTTT
V: TRBV18; J: TRBJ2-5; size: -; D: TRBD1; CDR3: CASSPGQGRETQYF; DNA: TGTGCCAGCTCACCCGGACAGGGTAGGGAGACCCAGTACTTC
V: TRBV19; J: TRBJ2-3; size: -; D: TRBD1; CDR3: CASSTPRQGVDTQYF; DNA: TGTGCCAGTAGTACCCCTCGACAGGGGGTGGATACGCAGTATTTT
V: TRBV11-3; J: TRBJ2-1; size: -; D: TRBD2; CDR3: CASSPMGLGVDNEQFF; DNA: TGTGCCAGCAGCCCCATGGGACTAGGGGTAGACAATGAGCAGTTCTTC
V: TRBV7-2; J: TRBJ2-5; size: -; D: -; CDR3: CASSTAGRREETQYF; DNA: TGTGCCAGCAGCACCGCGGGGCGGAGGGAAGAGACCCAGTACTTC
V: TRBV14; J: TRBJ1-2; size: -; D: TRBD1; CDR3: CASSREDRAYGYTF; DNA: TGTGCCAGCAGCAGGGAGGACAGGGCCTATGGCTACACCTTC